These 22 T cell receptor beta chains share one sample of origin, sequenced in a study of vaccination and CD4 T cells after COVID-19. The assay that was used to sequence DNA from cultured CD4+ T cells was the Oncomine TCR Beta short-read assay. A single record per CDR3 protein comes from TCRdb applying MiXCR to the PCR reads. The sample yields about 12,000 distinct CDR3 sequences, roughly 30% seen once. The antigens of these receptors remain unknown. This sample's treatment: approximately 9-day PBMC culture with coronavirus spike peptide pools or control peptides (ViraFEST assay). Sequencing used CD4+ T cells from blood, cultured in vitro, obtained after SARS-CoV-2 vaccination. The receptor set was obtained from a human donor who had recovered from COVID-19.

The chain is built from TRBV20-1 and TRBJ2-7, with 8 bases lining up with TRBD2. This CDR3 has 12 residues. Losses at the gene ends were 3 bases for V and 6 bases for J; bases not matched to a gene: 4. From germline, CDR1 is DFQATT and CDR2 SNEGSKA (reference sequence). CDR3 residues: CSARAGGREQYF. CDR3 in DNA: TGCAGTGCTAGGGCGGGAGGTCGCGAGCAGTACTTC.

The chain links TRBV7-2 to TRBJ2-5; a weak D match, TRBD1 (5 bases). The CDR3 runs to 15 residues. The ends were cut back, 2 bases at V and 0 bases at J, with 10 bases in the middle. Germline CDR1 and CDR2: SGHTA and FQGNSA. The CDR3 loop is CASSLFVGHQETQYF. CDR3 DNA: TGTGCCAGCAGCTTATTTGTGGGGCACCAAGAGACCCAGTACTTC.

The table lists this clonotype with a few counts. The rearrangement links TRBV19 to TRBJ2-7; TRBD1 aligns across 8 bases. Germline CDR1 reads LNHDA; CDR2 reads SQIVND (reference sequence). The J segment lost 3 bases and the V segment lost 4 bases, leaving 8 bases of the junction unmatched. There are 15 residues in the CDR3. CDR3 protein: CASSTPGQAIYEQYF. Written as DNA, the CDR3 is TGTGCCAGTAGTACCCCGGGACAGGCGATCTACGAGCAGTACTTC.

The sample holds a few counts of this clonotype. The V gene is TRBV7-3, the J gene TRBJ1-2; TRBD1 matches at 9 bases. CDR3 length equals 13 residues. J gave up 6 bases and V 5 bases, and 4 bases lay outside the gene matches. Germline CDR1 SGHTA, CDR2 FQGTGA. The CDR3 here is CASSRTGGDGYTF. For the CDR3, the DNA is TGTGCCAGCAGCCGCACAGGGGGCGATGGCTACACCTTC.

The chain employs TRBV7-6 and TRBJ2-7; either TRBD1 or TRBD2 may fit D (5 bases each). Trimming stripped 4 bases from V and 6 bases from J, with 16 bases between. The germline V gene encodes CDR1 SGHVS and CDR2 FNYEAQ. The CDR3 spans 14 residues. The CDR3 bases are TGTGCCAGCAGCTCAGGATTGGGGGATCGCGAGCAGTACTTC. This gives the protein CASSSGLGDREQYF.

This chain joins TRBV25-1 and TRBJ2-1, with TRBD1 matching over 9 bases. The CDR3 totals 13 residues. The trim removed 8 bases at V and 4 bases at J, leaving 3 bases unmatched. Germline assignment: CDR1 MGHDK and CDR2 SYGVNS. This CDR3 reads CASGQGTYNEQFF. The CDR3 nucleotides read TGTGCCAGCGGACAGGGGACGTACAATGAGCAGTTCTTC.

This clonotype appeared a few times. The chain has TRBV7-9 and TRBJ1-1; D is undetermined. Germline V gene data show CDR1 as SEHNR and CDR2 as FQNEAQ (reference sequence). The CDR3 has 13 residues. V lost 1 base and J 1 base, leaving 4 bases between the germline ends. Written as DNA, the CDR3 is TGTGCCAGCAGCTTAGGACAGAACACTGAAGCTTTCTTT. This encodes CASSLGQNTEAFF.

V and J are TRBV19 and TRBJ1-3; maybe TRBD1 (6 bases). The CDR3 has 13 amino acids. The germline V gene has CDR1 LNHDA and CDR2 SQIVND (reference sequence). Trimming stripped 5 bases from V and 5 bases from J, with 10 bases between. Here the CDR3 DNA reads TGTGCCAGTAGTCCCGGGACACGAAACACCATATATTTT. This encodes CASSPGTRNTIYF.

J is TRBJ2-5 and V is TRBV6-1; D gene uncertain. The CDR3 extends over 12 amino acids. Germline CDR1 and CDR2: MNHNS and SASEGT. The germline V and J ends were trimmed by 1 base and 4 bases, with 4 bases remaining between them. This CDR3 is CASSEVVETQYF. The CDR3 DNA reads TGTGCCAGCAGTGAAGTAGTAGAGACCCAGTACTTC.

V is TRBV20-1 and J is TRBJ1-1, with no clear D. With 1 base removed from V and 7 bases from J, the gap between germline ends came to 13 bases. There are 13 residues in the CDR3. Germline-derived CDR1 and CDR2 are DFQATT and SNEGSKA (reference sequence). The CDR3 loop is CSARVGGRSEAFF. In DNA form, the CDR3 reads TGCAGTGCTAGAGTTGGAGGGCGGAGTGAAGCTTTCTTT.

Comment on this clonotype: Compared with germline, one end of the junction differs, possibly owing to a read error. The rearrangement joins TRBV28 to TRBJ2-2; the D gene is possibly TRBD2 (6 bases). Looked up from germline, CDR1 is MDHEN and CDR2 is SYDVKM. CDR3 length: 14 amino acids. The CDR3 DNA is TGTGCCAGCAACCGGGGGACGAACACCGGGGAGCCGTTTTTT. Its translation: CASNRGTNTGEPFF.

This sequence joins TRBV7-3 and TRBJ2-3; TRBD2 agrees at 14 bases. Unmatched junction bases numbered 9, after V lost 0 bases and J lost 1 base. This CDR3 is 20 amino acids long. From germline, CDR1 is SGHTA and CDR2 FQGTGA. The CDR3 protein is CASSLTTSGRARFGTDTQYF. CDR3 bases: TGTGCCAGCAGCTTAACGACTAGCGGGAGGGCCCGATTCGGCACAGATACGCAGTATTTT.

This clonotype has a single count. This rearrangement joins TRBV5-5 to TRBJ1-2, with D perhaps matching TRBD1 (6 bases). Germline V lookup: CDR1 SGHKS, CDR2 YYEKEE (reference sequence). The CDR3 extends over 13 amino acids. Trimming removed 2 bases at V and 7 bases at J, with 12 bases between. CDR3 DNA: TGTGCCAGCAGCTTACAGGGTCCCGGTGGCTACACCTTC. Translation gives CASSLQGPGGYTF.

This chain uses TRBV28 with TRBJ2-2, with D perhaps assigned TRBD1 or TRBD2 (5 bases each). The CDR3 has 15 residues. Per germline, CDR1 MDHEN and CDR2 SYDVKM. Trimming removed 6 bases from V and 4 bases from J, with 15 bases in between. The CDR3 DNA follows: TGTGCCAGCAGGGGAACTAGGGGATTCACCGGGGAGCTGTTTTTT. It translates to CASRGTRGFTGELFF.

This clonotype turned up a few times. The gene calls are TRBV7-2 and TRBJ1-1; weak D call: TRBD1 (5 bases). The V gene lost 5 bases and the J gene lost 1 base, with 14 bases spanning the gap. In germline, CDR1 is SGHTA, CDR2 FQGNSA. The CDR3 sequence is 15 residues long. The CDR3 DNA reads TGTGCCAGCAGCAGAAGGGGACGGGAGAACACTGAAGCTTTCTTT. Translation: CASSRRGRENTEAFF.

This clonotype was counted between two and nine times. The chain has TRBV20-1 and TRBJ2-7; 12 positions agree with TRBD2. Per the germline V gene, CDR1 is DFQATT and CDR2 is SNEGSKA (reference sequence). There are 15 residues in the CDR3. Germline trimming cut 6 bases from V and 3 bases from J; bases unmatched to any gene: 9. For the CDR3, the DNA is TGCAGTGCCCCACCTAGCGGGAGGGAGCACTACGAGCAGTACTTC. Amino acids: CSAPPSGREHYEQYF.

V is TRBV20-1 and J is TRBJ1-2; 7 nucleotides agree with TRBD1. The CDR3 is 15 amino acids. CDR1 is DFQATT and CDR2 is SNEGSKA in the germline V gene (reference sequence). The ends lost 6 bases at V and 8 bases at J; junction bases unmatched: 18. CDR3 loop: CSATIRDRPLRGYTF. The CDR3 DNA follows: TGCAGTGCGACGATCCGGGACAGACCTTTGAGAGGCTACACCTTC.

This sequence joins TRBV6-2 or TRBV6-3 and TRBJ2-7; 9 bases agree with TRBD1. CDR1 and CDR2 (germline): MNHEY, SVGEGT. This CDR3 region has 14 residues. V trimming: 7 bases; J trimming: 2 bases; junction bases outside the gene matches: 6. The CDR3: CASTPTGGPYEQYF. CDR3 in DNA: TGTGCCAGCACCCCGACAGGGGGTCCCTACGAGCAGTACTTC.

Judged by abundance, this clonotype is medium-sized. The chain links TRBV20-1 to TRBJ1-6, with D possibly being TRBD1 (5 bases). The length of the CDR3 is 12 residues. CDR1 DFQATT and CDR2 SNEGSKA come from the germline V gene (reference sequence). CDR3 sequence reads: CRVGRYNSPLHF. The CDR3 DNA sequence: TGCAGGGTGGGACGGTATAATTCACCCCTCCACTTT.

This clonotype has more than one count but fewer than ten. CDR3 DNA sequence: TGTGCCAGCAGTTCGGGACAGATCTACAATGAGCAGTTCTTC. This gives the protein CASSSGQIYNEQFF. The rearrangement uses TRBV7-3 and TRBJ2-1, with TRBD1 matching 7 bases. The CDR3 totals 14 residues. Trimming at V came to 6 bases and at J to 3 bases, leaving 5 bases not matched to a gene. Germline V lookup: CDR1 SGHTA, CDR2 FQGTGA.

J is TRBJ1-5 and V is TRBV6-5; D unclear. V was trimmed by 1 base and J by 4 bases, leaving 20 bases between them. The germline V gene has CDR1 MNHEY and CDR2 SVGAGI. This CDR3 is built from 18 residues. The CDR3 is CASSYFSPRVGGNQPQHF. The CDR3 DNA follows: TGTGCCAGCAGTTACTTTTCCCCGAGGGTAGGAGGGAATCAGCCCCAGCATTTT.

J is TRBJ2-7 and V is TRBV10-3, with 7 bases lining up with TRBD2. CDR1 and CDR2 from the germline V gene are ENHRY and SYGVKD. This CDR3 comprises 13 residues. V shed 7 bases, J shed 4 bases, and the junction held 7 bases outside the gene matches. The chain's CDR3 is CAITAGVMYEQYF. DNA of the CDR3: TGTGCCATCACCGCGGGAGTGATGTACGAGCAGTACTTC.